This TCR beta chain was recovered during a study of T cells in Graves' hyperthyroidism and ophthalmopathy. Germline CDR1 MNHEY, CDR2 SMNVEV (reference sequence). Deletions cut 8 bases from V and 0 bases from J, with 11 bases between. This CDR3 contains 14 residues. This clonotype was found many times. Amplification targeted TCR beta CDR3 regions from RNA transcripts. The primer set for the first-round RT-PCR of the TCR CDR3 was HTBI. TCRdb itself ran the multiplex PCR reads through MiXCR, one entry per CDR3 protein. The sample holds fewer than 500,000 distinct CDR3 sequences, over 12% seen once. The specimen sequenced was blood. The chain couples TRBV27 to TRBJ1-5, with D uncertain. This receptor was identified in a man aged 18-30 years with Graves' ophthalmopathy. The CDR3 bases are TGTGCCAGCTCGGTCCTGTTTAGCAATCAGCCCCAGCATTTT. Translating gives CASSVLFSNQPQHF.